A selection of T cell receptor beta chains follows, all from one sample in a study of Graves' ophthalmopathy and Graves' hyperthyroidism. Each CDR3 protein is one row after TCRdb ran MiXCR on the multiplex PCR reads. The sample has approximately 460,000 distinct CDR3 sequences; around an eighth are singletons. The specimen was blood. Receptor source: a woman in her thirties with Graves' ophthalmopathy. The CDR3 runs from the conserved cysteine through the conserved F or W. The D gene is left open where the match is weak. A row's size may be missing; if present it is once, few, many or a size class.

CDR3 protein: CASSLGQAFF
CDR3 DNA: TGTGCCAGCAGCCTGGGACAAGCTTTCTTT
D gene: -
clone size: many
V gene: TRBV2
J gene: TRBJ1-1

CDR3 protein: CSAKTGEVTQYF
CDR3 DNA: TGCAGTGCCAAGACAGGGGAGGTGACCCAGTACTTC
D gene: TRBD1
clone size: many
V gene: TRBV20-1
J gene: TRBJ2-5

CDR3 protein: CVTWDRKYEQYF
CDR3 DNA: TGTGTCACCTGGGACAGAAAATACGAGCAGTACTTC
D gene: TRBD1
clone size: many
V gene: TRBV10-3
J gene: TRBJ2-7

CDR3 protein: CASGLVYGTGGMNTEAFF
CDR3 DNA: TGTGCTAGTGGTTTGGTATATGGGACAGGGGGCATGAACACTGAAGCTTTCTTT
D gene: TRBD1
clone size: -
V gene: TRBV12-5
J gene: TRBJ1-1

CDR3 protein: CSASSSPTAGASGANVLTF
CDR3 DNA: TGCAGTGCTTCCTCTTCCCCTACCGCCGGGGCTAGTGGGGCCAACGTCCTGACTTTC
D gene: -
clone size: many
V gene: TRBV20-1
J gene: TRBJ2-6

CDR3 protein: CASSQGVGFRNTEAFF
CDR3 DNA: TGTGCCAGCAGCCAAGGAGTGGGGTTTCGAAACACTGAAGCTTTCTTT
D gene: -
clone size: many
V gene: TRBV14
J gene: TRBJ1-1

CDR3 protein: CASSQGGQDGKTQYF
CDR3 DNA: TGTGCCAGCAGCCAAGGTGGGCAGGACGGGAAGACCCAGTACTTC
D gene: -
clone size: many
V gene: TRBV3-1
J gene: TRBJ2-5

CDR3 protein: CASSPLMGDRGRGRGYTF
CDR3 DNA: TGTGCCAGCAGCCCACTAATGGGGGACAGGGGTAGAGGGCGCGGCTACACCTTC
D gene: TRBD1
clone size: few
V gene: TRBV3-1
J gene: TRBJ1-2

CDR3 protein: CASSPRVEETQYF
CDR3 DNA: TGTGCCAGCAGTCCTAGGGTAGAAGAGACCCAGTACTTC
D gene: -
clone size: many
V gene: TRBV6-1
J gene: TRBJ2-5

CDR3 protein: CASSIAWDRGYEQYF
CDR3 DNA: TGTGCCAGTAGTATAGCTTGGGACAGGGGCTACGAGCAGTACTTC
D gene: TRBD1
clone size: many
V gene: TRBV19
J gene: TRBJ2-7

CDR3 protein: CASRVKGSGNTIYF
CDR3 DNA: TGCGCCAGCAGAGTCAAAGGCTCTGGAAACACCATATATTTT
D gene: -
clone size: many
V gene: TRBV4-1
J gene: TRBJ1-3

CDR3 protein: CSGKRTGLNTEAFF
CDR3 DNA: TGCAGCGGGAAAAGGACAGGGCTAAACACTGAAGCTTTCTTT
D gene: TRBD1
clone size: -
V gene: TRBV29-1
J gene: TRBJ1-1

CDR3 protein: CASTRDRANQPQHF
CDR3 DNA: TGTGCCAGCACAAGGGACAGGGCCAATCAGCCCCAGCATTTT
D gene: TRBD1
clone size: many
V gene: TRBV28
J gene: TRBJ1-5

CDR3 protein: CASSYSSTGDDQPQHF
CDR3 DNA: TGTGCCAGCAGTTACTCGTCTACAGGGGACGATCAGCCCCAGCATTTT
D gene: TRBD1
clone size: -
V gene: TRBV28
J gene: TRBJ1-5

CDR3 protein: CASSHFEGVTHGAFF
CDR3 DNA: TGTGCCAGCAGCCATTTCGAGGGGGTGACACACGGGGCTTTCTTT
D gene: -
clone size: -
V gene: TRBV11-2
J gene: TRBJ1-1

CDR3 protein: CASSQAELRTEAFF
CDR3 DNA: TGCGCCAGCAGCCAAGCCGAACTTAGAACTGAAGCTTTCTTT
D gene: -
clone size: many
V gene: TRBV4-1
J gene: TRBJ1-1

CDR3 protein: CASSYSRGGSYEQYF
CDR3 DNA: TGTGCCAGCAGTTACTCGCGGGGGGGCTCCTACGAGCAGTACTTC
D gene: TRBD2
clone size: many
V gene: TRBV6-5
J gene: TRBJ2-7

CDR3 protein: CASSLGQAGETYEQYF
CDR3 DNA: TGTGCCAGCAGCTTAGGCCAGGCGGGCGAAACCTACGAGCAGTACTTC
D gene: -
clone size: few
V gene: TRBV13
J gene: TRBJ2-7

CDR3 protein: CATSRVQGGYTF
CDR3 DNA: TGTGCCACCAGCAGAGTTCAGGGTGGCTACACCTTC
D gene: -
clone size: many
V gene: TRBV15
J gene: TRBJ1-2

CDR3 protein: CSVEDSPYEQYF
CDR3 DNA: TGCAGCGTAGAGGACAGCCCCTACGAGCAGTACTTC
D gene: -
clone size: many
V gene: TRBV29-1
J gene: TRBJ2-7

CDR3 protein: CATLEEGGQPQHF
CDR3 DNA: TGTGCCACCCTAGAGGAGGGCGGTCAGCCCCAGCATTTT
D gene: -
clone size: many
V gene: TRBV10-3
J gene: TRBJ1-5

CDR3 protein: CASGWGRTVQETQYF
CDR3 DNA: TGTGCTAGTGGCTGGGGCAGGACCGTCCAAGAGACCCAGTACTTC
D gene: -
clone size: many
V gene: TRBV12-5
J gene: TRBJ2-5

CDR3 protein: CASSFAQGIHYGYTF
CDR3 DNA: TGTGCCAGCAGTTTCGCACAGGGGATCCACTATGGCTACACCTTC
D gene: TRBD1
clone size: -
V gene: TRBV6-5
J gene: TRBJ1-2

CDR3 protein: CASSRDPQREQYF
CDR3 DNA: TGTGCCAGCAGCCGGGACCCCCAGCGGGAGCAGTACTTC
D gene: -
clone size: few
V gene: TRBV6-5
J gene: TRBJ2-7

CDR3 protein: CAWSVQGYEQYF
CDR3 DNA: TGTGCCTGGAGTGTGCAAGGATACGAGCAGTACTTC
D gene: -
clone size: many
V gene: TRBV30
J gene: TRBJ2-7

CDR3 protein: CASSFGLAGSYEQYF
CDR3 DNA: TGTGCCAGTAGTTTCGGACTAGCGGGATCCTACGAGCAGTACTTC
D gene: TRBD2
clone size: many
V gene: TRBV19
J gene: TRBJ2-7

CDR3 protein: CATRTGLNMNTEAFF
CDR3 DNA: TGTGCCACCCGGACAGGCCTTAATATGAACACTGAAGCTTTCTTT
D gene: TRBD1
clone size: -
V gene: TRBV19
J gene: TRBJ1-1

CDR3 protein: CSARGNRGPGEGYTF
CDR3 DNA: TGCAGTGCTAGAGGCAACAGGGGACCTGGTGAAGGCTACACCTTC
D gene: TRBD1
clone size: -
V gene: TRBV20-1
J gene: TRBJ1-2

CDR3 protein: CASSGGLVYEQYF
CDR3 DNA: TGTGCCAGTAGTGGAGGACTCGTCTACGAGCAGTACTTC
D gene: -
clone size: -
V gene: TRBV19
J gene: TRBJ2-7

CDR3 protein: CASSLDGRVASYEQYF
CDR3 DNA: TGTGCCAGCAGCTTAGATGGCAGGGTCGCCTCCTACGAGCAGTACTTC
D gene: -
clone size: many
V gene: TRBV11-2
J gene: TRBJ2-7

CDR3 protein: CASSFNRGTGELFF
CDR3 DNA: TGTGCCAGCAGTTTTAACAGGGGAACCGGGGAGCTGTTTTTT
D gene: TRBD1
clone size: many
V gene: TRBV6-5
J gene: TRBJ2-2

CDR3 protein: CASSLITNNSPLHF
CDR3 DNA: TGTGCCAGCAGTTTAATCACTAATAATTCACCCCTCCACTTT
D gene: -
clone size: once
V gene: TRBV28
J gene: TRBJ1-6

CDR3 protein: CASSTTGTPNEKLFF
CDR3 DNA: TGTGCCAGCAGTACCACCGGGACTCCGAATGAAAAACTGTTTTTT
D gene: -
clone size: many
V gene: TRBV6-1
J gene: TRBJ1-4

CDR3 protein: CAITRAGTDTQYF
CDR3 DNA: TGTGCCATCACCCGAGCGGGAACAGATACGCAGTATTTT
D gene: TRBD2
clone size: many
V gene: TRBV10-3
J gene: TRBJ2-3

CDR3 protein: CASSLEVSGGQPQHF
CDR3 DNA: TGTGCCAGCAGTTTAGAGGTTAGTGGGGGTCAGCCCCAGCATTTT
D gene: -
clone size: many
V gene: TRBV12-3/TRBV12-4
J gene: TRBJ1-5

CDR3 protein: CASSYTRQGANYGYTF
CDR3 DNA: TGTGCCAGCAGTTATACCCGACAGGGAGCTAACTATGGCTACACCTTC
D gene: TRBD1
clone size: many
V gene: TRBV2
J gene: TRBJ1-2

CDR3 protein: CATSDGTTNQYF
CDR3 DNA: TGTGCCACCAGTGACGGGACCACTAACCAGTATTTT
D gene: -
clone size: many
V gene: TRBV24-1
J gene: TRBJ2-3

CDR3 protein: CSASRDNQETQYF
CDR3 DNA: TGCAGTGCTAGCCGGGACAACCAAGAGACCCAGTACTTC
D gene: -
clone size: many
V gene: TRBV20-1
J gene: TRBJ2-5

CDR3 protein: CASSGLAGGEQYF
CDR3 DNA: TGTGCCAGCAGCGGACTAGCGGGAGGAGAGCAGTACTTC
D gene: TRBD2
clone size: once
V gene: TRBV12-3/TRBV12-4
J gene: TRBJ2-7

CDR3 protein: CASSYWDRPSGANVLTF
CDR3 DNA: TGCGCCAGCAGCTACTGGGACAGGCCCTCTGGGGCCAACGTCCTGACTTTC
D gene: TRBD1
clone size: few
V gene: TRBV5-1
J gene: TRBJ2-6

CDR3 protein: CATCGGQGFYSNQPQHF
CDR3 DNA: TGTGCCACTTGCGGCGGACAGGGGTTTTATAGCAATCAGCCCCAGCATTTT
D gene: TRBD1
clone size: many
V gene: TRBV28
J gene: TRBJ1-5

CDR3 protein: CATSRDRGRINIQYF
CDR3 DNA: TGTGCCACCAGCAGAGATCGAGGCAGGATAAACATTCAGTACTTC
D gene: -
clone size: many
V gene: TRBV15
J gene: TRBJ2-4

CDR3 protein: CASSLPTGGINTEAFF
CDR3 DNA: TGTGCCAGCAGCCTACCGACAGGGGGCATAAACACTGAAGCTTTCTTT
D gene: TRBD1
clone size: many
V gene: TRBV28
J gene: TRBJ1-1